The sequence of this T cell receptor (beta chain) was determined in a study of cytomegalovirus exposure and HLA in healthy donors. The study's findings and limits: The authors listed 150 to 200 TCR beta chains as cytomegalovirus-associated.

In regard to this clone: The antigen remains undetermined.

Both 60 Vbeta primers and 13 Jbeta primers went into the PCR. The repertoire was sequenced with immunoSEQ multiplex PCR; TCRdb's copy has only in-frame clones and lacks some. The data hold under 150,000 clones, with roughly four fifths observed a single time. The TCR originated in a male donor in good health and CMV-seronegative. Sequencing used PBMCs.

The CDR3 bases are TGTGCAACCCAGCCGGGAGGGGGAACAGATACGCAGTATTTT. This codes for CATQPGGGTDTQYF. This chain joins TRBV7-9 and TRBJ2-3; 8 bases are shared with TRBD2. The length of the CDR3 is 14 residues. Germline CDR1 is SEHNR and CDR2 is FQNEAQ (reference sequence).